This section outlines one TCR beta chain sequence together with its context. Its specificity is not known. This sample was taken from a study of monozygotic twins with inflammatory bowel disease. Study-wide points: A distinction between different T cell subtypes was not possible. Especially with disease activity, IBD patients had fewer clonotypes in common with others than healthy twins did. Healthy co-twins exceeded IBD patients in TCRbeta diversity as measured by inverse Simpson.

UMIs that included a 6-nucleotide sample barcode were added by template switching, which took place during cDNA synthesis. TCRdb reprocessed the 5' RACE reads and keeps a single row for each CDR3 protein, giving no DNA. The table for this sample gives some 190,000 distinct CDR3 sequences. CDR3 size: 15 residues. The germline gives CDR1 SGHTA, CDR2 FQGNSA. This clonotype was sampled from a human donor with ulcerative colitis or Crohn's disease, or a healthy co-twin of an affected twin (not recorded which). Sequencing was done on a sample of blood. The chain links TRBV7-2 to TRBJ2-7; TCRdb returns TRBD1, unconfirmable since there is no DNA. The CDR3 protein is CASTQGGASSYEQYF.